This T cell receptor (beta chain) derives from a study of cytomegalovirus exposure and HLA in healthy donors. Overall study findings and caveats: Overall, approximately 150 TCR beta chains were annotated as cytomegalovirus-associated. Reportedly, diagnosis of cytomegalovirus status by the classifier showed high specificity and sensitivity. In most subjects, TCR beta sequences reportedly gave accurate predictions of HLA-A and HLA-B alleles. The Asian-associated ancestry cluster reportedly had fewer N-insertions than the 666-donor mean in a later analysis.

Ten or more counts support this clone. The antigen remains unidentified. Different DNA sequences within this sample yield the same CDR3. PCR employed 60 Vbeta and 13 Jbeta primers. The assay was immunoSEQ multiplex PCR, and TCRdb's table has in-frame clones only and misses some. The data show about 190,000 clones, with 86% seen just once and roughly 0.34% held by the top ten. CDR1 and CDR2 from the germline V gene are SGHAT and FQNNGV. CDR3 length: 11 amino acids. The V and J ends lost 2 bases and 5 bases respectively, with 3 bases between them. The sample comprised PBMCs. The TCR originated in a young woman in good health and CMV-seronegative. This chain joins TRBV11-2 and TRBJ1-2; no reliable D call. CDR3 region: CASSLTYGYTF. Here the CDR3 DNA reads TGTGCCAGCAGCTTAACTTATGGCTACACCTTC.